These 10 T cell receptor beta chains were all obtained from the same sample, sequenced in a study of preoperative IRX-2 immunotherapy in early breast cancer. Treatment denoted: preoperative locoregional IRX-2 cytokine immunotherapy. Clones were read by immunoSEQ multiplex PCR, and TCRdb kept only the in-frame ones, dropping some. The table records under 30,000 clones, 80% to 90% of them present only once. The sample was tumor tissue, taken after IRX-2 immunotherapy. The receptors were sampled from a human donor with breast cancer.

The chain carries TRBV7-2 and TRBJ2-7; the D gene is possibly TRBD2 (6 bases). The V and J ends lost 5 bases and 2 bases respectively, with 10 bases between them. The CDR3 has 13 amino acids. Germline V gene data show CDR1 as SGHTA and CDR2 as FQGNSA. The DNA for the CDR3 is TGTGCCAGCAGCCGACTAGAGGCCTACGAGCAGTACTTC. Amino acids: CASSRLEAYEQYF.

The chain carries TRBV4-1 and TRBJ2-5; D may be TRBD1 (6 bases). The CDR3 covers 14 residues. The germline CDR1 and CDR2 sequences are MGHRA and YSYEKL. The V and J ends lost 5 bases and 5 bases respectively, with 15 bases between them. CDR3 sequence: CASSDRQEWETQYF. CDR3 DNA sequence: TGCGCCAGCAGCGACCGACAGGAGTGGGAGACCCAGTACTTC.

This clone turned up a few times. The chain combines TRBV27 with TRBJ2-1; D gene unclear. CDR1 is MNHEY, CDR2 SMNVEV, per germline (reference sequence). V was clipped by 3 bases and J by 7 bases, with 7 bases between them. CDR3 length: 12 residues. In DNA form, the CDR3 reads TGTGCCAGCAGTTTTGGTGGGAATGAGCAGTTCTTC. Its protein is CASSFGGNEQFF.

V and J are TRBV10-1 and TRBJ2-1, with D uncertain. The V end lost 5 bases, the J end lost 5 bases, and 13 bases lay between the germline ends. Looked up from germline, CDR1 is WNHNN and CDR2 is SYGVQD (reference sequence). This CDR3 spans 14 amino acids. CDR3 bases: TGCGCCAGCAGTTTTAAGAGCGTTAACAATGAGCAGTTCTTC. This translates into CASSFKSVNNEQFF.

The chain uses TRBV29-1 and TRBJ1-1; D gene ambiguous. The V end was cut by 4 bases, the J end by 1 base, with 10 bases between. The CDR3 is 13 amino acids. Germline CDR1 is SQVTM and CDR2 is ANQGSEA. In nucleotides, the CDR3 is TGCAGCGTTGGAGCAGGCCCGAACACTGAAGCTTTCTTT. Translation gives CSVGAGPNTEAFF.

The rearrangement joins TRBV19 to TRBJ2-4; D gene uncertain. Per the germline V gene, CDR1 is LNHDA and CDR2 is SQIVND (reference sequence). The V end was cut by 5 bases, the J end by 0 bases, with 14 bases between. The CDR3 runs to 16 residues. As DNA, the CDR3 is TGTGCCAGTAGTCCCGGAGCGACGCTAGCCAAAAACATTCAGTACTTC. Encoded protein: CASSPGATLAKNIQYF. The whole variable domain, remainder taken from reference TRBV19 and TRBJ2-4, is DGGITQSPKYLFRKEGQNVTLSCEQNLNHDAMYWYRQDPGQGLRLIYYSQIVNDFQKGDIAEGYSVSREKKESFPLTVTSAQKNPTAFYLCASSPGATLAKNIQYFGAGTRLSVL.

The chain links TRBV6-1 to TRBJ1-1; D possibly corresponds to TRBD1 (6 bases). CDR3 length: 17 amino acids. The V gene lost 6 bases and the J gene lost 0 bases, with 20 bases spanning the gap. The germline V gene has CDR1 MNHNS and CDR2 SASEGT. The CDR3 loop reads CASREFSTGNVNTEAFF. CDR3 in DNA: TGTGCCAGCAGGGAATTCTCGACAGGAAATGTGAACACTGAAGCTTTCTTT.

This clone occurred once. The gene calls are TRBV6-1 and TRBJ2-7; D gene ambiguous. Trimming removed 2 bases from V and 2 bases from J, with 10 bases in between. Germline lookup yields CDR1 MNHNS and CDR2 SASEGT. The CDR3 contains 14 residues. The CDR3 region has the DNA TGTGCCAGCAGTGAAACTCTCAAGCCCTACGAGCAGTACTTC. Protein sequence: CASSETLKPYEQYF.

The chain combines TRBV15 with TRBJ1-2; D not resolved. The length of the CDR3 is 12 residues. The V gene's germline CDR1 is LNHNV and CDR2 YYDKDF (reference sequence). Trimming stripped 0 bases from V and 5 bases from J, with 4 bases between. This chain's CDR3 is CATSRDFYGYTF. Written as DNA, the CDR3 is TGTGCCACCAGCAGAGATTTTTATGGCTACACCTTC. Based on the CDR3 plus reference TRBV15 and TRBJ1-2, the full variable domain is DAMVIQNPRYQVTQFGKPVTLSCSQTLNHNVMYWYQQKSSQAPKLLFHYYDKDFNNEADTPDNFQSRRPNTSFCFLDIRSPGLGDTAMYLCATSRDFYGYTFGSGTRLTVV.

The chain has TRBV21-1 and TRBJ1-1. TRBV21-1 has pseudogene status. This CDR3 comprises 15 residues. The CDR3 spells CASTPPDDPLTEAFF. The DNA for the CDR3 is TGTGCCAGCACTCCGCCGGACGATCCCCTCACTGAAGCTTTCTTT.